The clone carrying this TCR beta chain was seen a few times. This specimen belongs to a study of identical twins. From the 5' RACE reads, TCRdb called clonotypes with MiXCR, one entry per CDR3 protein. The table shows about 470,000 distinct CDR3 sequences, with more than 20% occurring only once. This CDR3 comprises 14 residues. Trimming removed 3 bases from V and 2 bases from J, with 11 bases in between. Germline CDR1 reads GTSNPN; CDR2 reads SVGIG (reference sequence). These data were also reused for a study on T cells expressing NK-cell markers.

V gene TRBV30 combines with J gene TRBJ1-5; no clear D. The sequencing sample was made of CD4+ T cells sorted from blood. The clonotype was recovered from a woman aged 18 to 35 in good health. The CDR3 DNA follows: TGTGCCTGGAGCAGCATAAGCGGCAATCAGCCCCAGCATTTT. Residues: CAWSSISGNQPQHF.